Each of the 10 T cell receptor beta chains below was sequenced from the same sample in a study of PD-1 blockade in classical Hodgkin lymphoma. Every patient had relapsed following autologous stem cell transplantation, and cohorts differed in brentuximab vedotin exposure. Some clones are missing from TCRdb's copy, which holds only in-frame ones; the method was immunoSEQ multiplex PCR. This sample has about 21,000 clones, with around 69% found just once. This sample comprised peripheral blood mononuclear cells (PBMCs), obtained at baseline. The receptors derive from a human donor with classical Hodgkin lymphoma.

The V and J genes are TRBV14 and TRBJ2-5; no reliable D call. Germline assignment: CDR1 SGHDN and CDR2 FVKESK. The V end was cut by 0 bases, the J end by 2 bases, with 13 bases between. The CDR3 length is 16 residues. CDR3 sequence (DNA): TGTGCCAGCAGCCAAGATATAACAGCATTACAAGAGACCCAGTACTTC. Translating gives CASSQDITALQETQYF.

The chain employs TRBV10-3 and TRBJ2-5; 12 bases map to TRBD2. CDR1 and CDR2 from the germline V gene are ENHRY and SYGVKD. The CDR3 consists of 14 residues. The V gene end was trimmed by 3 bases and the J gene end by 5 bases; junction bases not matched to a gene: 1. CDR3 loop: CAISDGLAGETQYF. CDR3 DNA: TGTGCCATCAGTGACGGACTAGCGGGGGAGACCCAGTACTTC.

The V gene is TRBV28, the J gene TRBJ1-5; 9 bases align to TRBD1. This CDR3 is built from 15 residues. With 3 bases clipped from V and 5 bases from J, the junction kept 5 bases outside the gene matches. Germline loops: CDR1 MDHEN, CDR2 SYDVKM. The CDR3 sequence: CASSFPGTGYQPQHF. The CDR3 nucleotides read TGTGCCAGCAGTTTCCCCGGGACAGGGTATCAGCCCCAGCATTTT.

The CDR3 loop is CASSTGTAWRAEAFF. The CDR3 nucleotides read TGTGCCAGCAGTACAGGGACAGCTTGGAGGGCTGAAGCTTTCTTT. This chain uses TRBV2 with TRBJ1-1, with 7 bases lining up with TRBD1. V lost 5 bases to trimming and J lost 6 bases; unmatched junction nucleotides: 12. CDR1 is SNHLY and CDR2 is FYNNEI in the germline V gene. This CDR3 contains 15 residues.

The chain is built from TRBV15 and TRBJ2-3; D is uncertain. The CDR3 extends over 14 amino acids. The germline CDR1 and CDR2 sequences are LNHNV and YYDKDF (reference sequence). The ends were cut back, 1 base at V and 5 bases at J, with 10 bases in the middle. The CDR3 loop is CATSRAGRVDTQYF. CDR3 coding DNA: TGTGCCACCAGCAGAGCCGGTAGAGTAGATACGCAGTATTTT.

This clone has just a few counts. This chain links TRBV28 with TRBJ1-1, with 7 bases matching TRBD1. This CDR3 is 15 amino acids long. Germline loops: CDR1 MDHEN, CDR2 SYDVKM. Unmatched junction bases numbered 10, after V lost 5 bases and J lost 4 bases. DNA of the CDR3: TGTGCCAGCAGTCCCCTCCCAGGGGGGACCACTGAAGCTTTCTTT. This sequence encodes CASSPLPGGTTEAFF.

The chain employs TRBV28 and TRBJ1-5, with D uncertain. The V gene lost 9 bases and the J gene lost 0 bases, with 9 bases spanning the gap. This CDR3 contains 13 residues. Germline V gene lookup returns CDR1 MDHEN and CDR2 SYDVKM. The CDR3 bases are TGTGCCAGTGGACCTTATAGCAATCAGCCCCAGCATTTT. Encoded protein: CASGPYSNQPQHF.

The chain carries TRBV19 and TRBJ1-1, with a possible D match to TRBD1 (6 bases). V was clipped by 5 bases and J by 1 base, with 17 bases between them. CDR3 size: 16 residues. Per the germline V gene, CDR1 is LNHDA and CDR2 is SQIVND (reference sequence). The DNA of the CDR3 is TGTGCCAGTAGTCCCAGCGGACAGCGGAGGAACACTGAAGCTTTCTTT. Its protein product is CASSPSGQRRNTEAFF.

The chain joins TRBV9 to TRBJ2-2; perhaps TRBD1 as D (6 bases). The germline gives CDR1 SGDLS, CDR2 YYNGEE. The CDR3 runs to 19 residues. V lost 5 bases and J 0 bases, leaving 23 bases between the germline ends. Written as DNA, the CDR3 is TGTGCCAGCAGTCCCCAACCGACAGGTTTAACCTCGAACACCGGGGAGCTGTTTTTT. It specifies CASSPQPTGLTSNTGELFF. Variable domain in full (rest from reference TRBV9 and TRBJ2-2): DSGVTQTPKHLITATGQRVTLRCSPRSGDLSVYWYQQSLDQGLQFLIQYYNGEERAKGNILERFSAQQFPDLHSELNLSSLELGDSALYFCASSPQPTGLTSNTGELFFGEGSRLTVL.

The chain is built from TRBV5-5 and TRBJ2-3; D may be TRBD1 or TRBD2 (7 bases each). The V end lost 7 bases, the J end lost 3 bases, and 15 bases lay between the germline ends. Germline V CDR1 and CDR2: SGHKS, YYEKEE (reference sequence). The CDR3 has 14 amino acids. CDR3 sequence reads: CASRGGGATDTQYF. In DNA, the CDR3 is TGTGCCAGCCGGGGAGGGGGCGCAACAGATACGCAGTATTTT.